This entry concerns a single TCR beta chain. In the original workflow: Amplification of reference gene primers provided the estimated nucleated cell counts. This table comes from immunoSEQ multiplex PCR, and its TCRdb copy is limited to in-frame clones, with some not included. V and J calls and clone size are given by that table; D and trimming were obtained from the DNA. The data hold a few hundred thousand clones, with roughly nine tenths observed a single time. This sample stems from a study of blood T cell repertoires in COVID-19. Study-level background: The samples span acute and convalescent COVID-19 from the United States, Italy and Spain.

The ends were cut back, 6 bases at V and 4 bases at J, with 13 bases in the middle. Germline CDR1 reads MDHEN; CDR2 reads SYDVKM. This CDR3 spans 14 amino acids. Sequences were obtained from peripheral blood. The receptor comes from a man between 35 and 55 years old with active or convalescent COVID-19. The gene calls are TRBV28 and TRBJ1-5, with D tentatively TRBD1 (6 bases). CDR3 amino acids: CASSPWDINQPQHF. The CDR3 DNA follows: TGTGCCAGCAGCCCTTGGGACATTAATCAGCCCCAGCATTTT.